The entry that follows covers one T cell receptor (beta chain) sequence. This entry comes from a study of Ad26.COV2.S vaccination and SARS-CoV-2 variants. Study as a whole: Each vaccinee took Ad26.COV2.S intramuscularly, once or twice 56 days apart.

Per germline, CDR1 SGHKS and CDR2 YYEKEE (reference sequence). The CDR3 has 14 amino acids. V gave up 2 bases and J gave up 1 base, with 9 bases separating them. Indicated treatment: over 15 received Ad26.COV2.S at low or high dose, single or two shots; 5 received placebo; per-sample allocation not given. Sampling was done on day 63 after the first vaccine or placebo injection. The protocol was immunoSEQ multiplex PCR, while the TCRdb copy is restricted to in-frame clones and leaves out a portion. This table holds 440,000 or so clones, 70% to 90% found once. This TCR was sampled from a person aged 18-60 years who received the Ad26.COV2.S COVID-19 vaccine or a placebo. The chain uses TRBV5-5 and TRBJ1-2; no firm D call. This sample comprised peripheral blood, obtained in a trial of Ad26.COV2.S vaccine versus placebo. Here the CDR3 reads CASSFYGINYGYTF. In DNA, the CDR3 is TGTGCCAGCAGCTTTTATGGGATTAACTATGGCTACACCTTC.